This T cell receptor beta chain emerged from a study of CD8+CD57+ T cells in acquired aplastic anemia. Study-wide results and caveats: Patients shared just under 30 CD8+ CDR3 sequences with controls. Controls did not differ significantly from patients in CD8+ Simpson's diversity.

In its sample, this clonotype was seen many times. Its specificity is not known. It was genomic DNA that served as the template for profiling TCR beta VDJ and CDR3. One entry per CDR3 protein results from TCRdb running MiXCR on the reads. The data contain about 420,000 distinct CDR3 sequences, about two thirds of them singletons. V shed 7 bases, J shed 5 bases, and the junction held 7 bases outside the gene matches. Germline V gene data show CDR1 as SQVTM and CDR2 as ANQGSEA. This CDR3 is 13 amino acids long. This TCR was sampled from a human donor in good health, serving as a control. The sequencing sample was made of sorted CD4+, CD8+, or CD8+CD57+ T cells (not recorded which) from PBMCs. V usage is TRBV29-1 and J usage is TRBJ2-1; TRBD1 matches 8 bases. CDR3 DNA sequence: TGCAGCGCTGCACAGGGGGTGGACAATGAGCAGTTCTTC. It translates to CSAAQGVDNEQFF.